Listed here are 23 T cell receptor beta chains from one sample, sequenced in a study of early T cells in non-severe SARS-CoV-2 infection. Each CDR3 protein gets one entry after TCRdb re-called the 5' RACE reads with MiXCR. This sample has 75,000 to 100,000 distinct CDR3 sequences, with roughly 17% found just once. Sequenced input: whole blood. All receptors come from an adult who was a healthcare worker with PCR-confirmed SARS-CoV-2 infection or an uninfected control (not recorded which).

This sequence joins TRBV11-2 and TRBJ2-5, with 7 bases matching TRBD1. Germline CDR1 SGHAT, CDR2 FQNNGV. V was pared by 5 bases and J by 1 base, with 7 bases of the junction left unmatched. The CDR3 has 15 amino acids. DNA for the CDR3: TGTGCCAGCAGCACCTGGGGACAGTTCCAAGAGACCCAGTACTTC. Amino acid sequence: CASSTWGQFQETQYF.

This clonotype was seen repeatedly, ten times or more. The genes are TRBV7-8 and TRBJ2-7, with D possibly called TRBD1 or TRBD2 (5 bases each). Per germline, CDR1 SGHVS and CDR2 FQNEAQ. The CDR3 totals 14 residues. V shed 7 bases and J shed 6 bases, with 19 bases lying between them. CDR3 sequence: CASTPGRFRGEQYF. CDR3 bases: TGTGCCAGCACCCCGGGACGTTTTCGGGGCGAGCAGTACTTC.

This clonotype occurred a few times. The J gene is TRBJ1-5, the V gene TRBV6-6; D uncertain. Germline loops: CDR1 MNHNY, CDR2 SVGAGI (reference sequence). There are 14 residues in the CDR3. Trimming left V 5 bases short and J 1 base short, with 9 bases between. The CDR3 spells CASSNGWSNQPQHF. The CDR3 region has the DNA TGTGCCAGCAGTAACGGGTGGAGCAATCAGCCCCAGCATTTT.

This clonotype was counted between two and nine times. The DNA for the CDR3 is TGTGCCAGCAGCCGCCCGATTGAGGGACAGGGATTTGAAAAACTGTTTTTT. Translated: CASSRPIEGQGFEKLFF. The rearrangement links TRBV11-2 to TRBJ1-4; TRBD1 agrees at 9 bases. The V gene end was trimmed by 5 bases and the J gene end by 7 bases; junction bases not matched to a gene: 14. CDR1 is SGHAT, CDR2 FQNNGV, per germline. The CDR3 is made up of 17 amino acids. Combining the CDR3 with reference TRBV11-2 and TRBJ1-4 gives the whole variable domain EAGVAQSPRYKIIEKRQSVAFWCNPISGHATLYWYQQILGQGPKLLIQFQNNGVVDDSQLPKDRFSAERLKGVDSTLKIQPAKLEDSAVYLCASSRPIEGQGFEKLFFGSGTQLSVL.

The CDR3 coding sequence is TGTGCCAGCAGTTTTATAGTAGGGGAAGGCTCTGGAAACACCATATATTTT. Translation gives CASSFIVGEGSGNTIYF. The chain is built from TRBV12-3 or TRBV12-4 and TRBJ1-3; D might be TRBD1 (5 bases). The CDR3 has 17 amino acids. V gave up 3 bases and J gave up 0 bases, with 15 bases separating them.

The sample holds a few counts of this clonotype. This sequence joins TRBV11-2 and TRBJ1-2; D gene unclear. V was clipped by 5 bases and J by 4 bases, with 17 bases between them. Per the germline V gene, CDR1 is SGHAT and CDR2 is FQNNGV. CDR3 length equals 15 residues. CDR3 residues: CASSRPEAVIYGYTF. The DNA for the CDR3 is TGTGCCAGCAGCCGCCCAGAGGCAGTGATCTATGGCTACACCTTC.

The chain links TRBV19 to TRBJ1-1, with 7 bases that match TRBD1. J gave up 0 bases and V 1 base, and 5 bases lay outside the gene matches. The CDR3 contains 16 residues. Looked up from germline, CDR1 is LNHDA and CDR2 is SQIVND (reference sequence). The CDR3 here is CASSIGTGVMNTEAFF. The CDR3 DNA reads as TGTGCCAGTAGTATAGGGACAGGCGTTATGAACACTGAAGCTTTCTTT. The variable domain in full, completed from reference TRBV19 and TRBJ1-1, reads DGGITQSPKYLFRKEGQNVTLSCEQNLNHDAMYWYRQDPGQGLRLIYYSQIVNDFQKGDIAEGYSVSREKKESFPLTVTSAQKNPTAFYLCASSIGTGVMNTEAFFGQGTRLTVV.

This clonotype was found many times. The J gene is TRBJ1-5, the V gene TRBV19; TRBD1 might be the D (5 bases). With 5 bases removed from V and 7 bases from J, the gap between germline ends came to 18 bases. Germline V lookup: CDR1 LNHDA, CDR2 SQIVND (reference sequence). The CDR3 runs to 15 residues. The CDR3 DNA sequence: TGTGCCAGTAGTGGTCAGGGTCAAGGGGTCCAGCCCCAGCATTTT. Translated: CASSGQGQGVQPQHF. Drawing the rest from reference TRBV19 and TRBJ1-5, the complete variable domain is DGGITQSPKYLFRKEGQNVTLSCEQNLNHDAMYWYRQDPGQGLRLIYYSQIVNDFQKGDIAEGYSVSREKKESFPLTVTSAQKNPTAFYLCASSGQGQGVQPQHFGDGTRLSIL.

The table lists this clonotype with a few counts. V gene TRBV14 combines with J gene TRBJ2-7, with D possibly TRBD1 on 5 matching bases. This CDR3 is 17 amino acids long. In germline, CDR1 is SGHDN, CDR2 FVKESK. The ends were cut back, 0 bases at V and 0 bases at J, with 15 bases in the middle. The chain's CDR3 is CASSQDLPRESSYEQYF. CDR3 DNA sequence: TGTGCCAGCAGCCAAGATCTACCCAGGGAAAGCTCCTACGAGCAGTACTTC.

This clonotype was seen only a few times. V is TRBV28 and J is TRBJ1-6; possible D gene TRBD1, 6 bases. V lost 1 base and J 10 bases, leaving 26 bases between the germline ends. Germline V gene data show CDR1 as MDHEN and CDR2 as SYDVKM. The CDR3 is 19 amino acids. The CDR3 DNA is TGTGCCAGCAGTTTATCCATCTCTATCTCCGGGCCGAGGGGGTCACCCCTCCACTTT. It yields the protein CASSLSISISGPRGSPLHF.

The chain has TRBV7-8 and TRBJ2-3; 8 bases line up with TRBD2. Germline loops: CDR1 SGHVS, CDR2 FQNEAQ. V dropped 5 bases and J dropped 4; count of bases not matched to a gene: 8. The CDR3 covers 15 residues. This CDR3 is CASSEAAGAADTQYF. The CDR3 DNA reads TGTGCCAGCAGCGAAGCAGCGGGAGCGGCAGATACGCAGTATTTT.

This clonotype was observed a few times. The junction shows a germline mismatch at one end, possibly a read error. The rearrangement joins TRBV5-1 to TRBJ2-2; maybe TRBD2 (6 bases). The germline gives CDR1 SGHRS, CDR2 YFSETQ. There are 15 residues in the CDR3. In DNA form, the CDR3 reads TGCGCCAGCAGGTTGGGACTCCTGAACACCGGGGAGCTGTTTTTT. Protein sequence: CASRLGLLNTGELFF.

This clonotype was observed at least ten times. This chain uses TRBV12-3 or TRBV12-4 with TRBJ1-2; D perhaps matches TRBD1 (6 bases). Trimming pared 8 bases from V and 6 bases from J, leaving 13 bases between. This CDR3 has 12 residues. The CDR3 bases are TGTGCCAGCTCTTCGAAGGGGGATGGCTACACCTTC. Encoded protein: CASSSKGDGYTF.

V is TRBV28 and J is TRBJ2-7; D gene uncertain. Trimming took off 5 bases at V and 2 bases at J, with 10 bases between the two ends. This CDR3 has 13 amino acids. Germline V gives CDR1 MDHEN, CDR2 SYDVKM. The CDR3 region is CASSGRPPYEQYF. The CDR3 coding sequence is TGTGCCAGCAGTGGCAGGCCTCCCTACGAGCAGTACTTC.

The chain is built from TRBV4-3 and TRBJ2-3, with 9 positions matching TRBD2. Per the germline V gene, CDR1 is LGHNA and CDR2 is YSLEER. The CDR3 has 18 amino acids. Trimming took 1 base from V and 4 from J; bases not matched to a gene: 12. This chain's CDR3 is CASSQGGRAALGADTQYF. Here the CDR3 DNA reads TGCGCCAGCAGCCAAGGCGGGAGGGCCGCTTTGGGAGCAGATACGCAGTATTTT.

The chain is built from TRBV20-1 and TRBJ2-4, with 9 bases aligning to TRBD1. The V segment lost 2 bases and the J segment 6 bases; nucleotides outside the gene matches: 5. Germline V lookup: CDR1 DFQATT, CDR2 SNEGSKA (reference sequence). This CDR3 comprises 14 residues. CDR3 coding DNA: TGCAGTGCTAGATCCCCGGGACAGGGAAACATTCAGTACTTC. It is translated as CSARSPGQGNIQYF.

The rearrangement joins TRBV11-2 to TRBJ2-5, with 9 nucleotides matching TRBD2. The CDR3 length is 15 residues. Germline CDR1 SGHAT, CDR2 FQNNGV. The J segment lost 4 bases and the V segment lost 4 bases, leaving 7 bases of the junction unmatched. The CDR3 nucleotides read TGTGCCAGCAGCTCTAGGACTAGCGCGGGAGAGACCCAGTACTTC. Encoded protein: CASSSRTSAGETQYF.

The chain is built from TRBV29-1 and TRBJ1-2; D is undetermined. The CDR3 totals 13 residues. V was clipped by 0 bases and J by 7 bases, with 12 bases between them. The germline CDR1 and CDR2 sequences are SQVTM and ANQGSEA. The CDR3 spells CSVEDGSWGGYTF. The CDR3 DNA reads TGCAGCGTTGAAGATGGGTCCTGGGGTGGCTACACCTTC.

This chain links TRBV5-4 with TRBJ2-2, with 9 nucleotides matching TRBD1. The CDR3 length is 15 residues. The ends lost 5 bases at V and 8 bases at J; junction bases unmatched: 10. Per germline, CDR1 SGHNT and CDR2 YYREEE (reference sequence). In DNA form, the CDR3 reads TGTGCCAGCAGTGGGGACAGGGACCGGAGAGGGGAGCTGTTTTTT. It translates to CASSGDRDRRGELFF.

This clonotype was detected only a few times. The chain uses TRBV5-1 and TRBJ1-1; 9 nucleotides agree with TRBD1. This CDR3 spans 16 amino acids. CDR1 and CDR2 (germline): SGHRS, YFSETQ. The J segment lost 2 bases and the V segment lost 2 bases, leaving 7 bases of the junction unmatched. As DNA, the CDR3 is TGCGCCAGCAGCTTTGGTGGGACAGGGTCAAACACTGAAGCTTTCTTT. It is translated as CASSFGGTGSNTEAFF. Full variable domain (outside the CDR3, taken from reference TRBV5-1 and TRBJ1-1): KAGVTQTPRYLIKTRGQQVTLSCSPISGHRSVSWYQQTPGQGLQFLFEYFSETQRNKGNFPGRFSGRQFSNSRSEMNVSTLELGDSALYLCASSFGGTGSNTEAFFGQGTRLTVV.

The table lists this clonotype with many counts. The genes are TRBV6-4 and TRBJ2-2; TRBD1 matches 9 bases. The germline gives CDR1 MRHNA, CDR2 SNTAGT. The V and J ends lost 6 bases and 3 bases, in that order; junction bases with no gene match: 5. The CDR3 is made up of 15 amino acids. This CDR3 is CASSPGQGDTGELFF. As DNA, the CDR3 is TGTGCCAGCAGCCCGGGACAGGGCGACACCGGGGAGCTGTTTTTT.

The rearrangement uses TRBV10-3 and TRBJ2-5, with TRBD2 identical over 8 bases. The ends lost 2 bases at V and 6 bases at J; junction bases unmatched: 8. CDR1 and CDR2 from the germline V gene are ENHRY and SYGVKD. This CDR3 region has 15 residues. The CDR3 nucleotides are TGTGCCATCAGTGAGCCGGGACTAGAAATAAAGACCCAGTACTTC. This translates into CAISEPGLEIKTQYF.

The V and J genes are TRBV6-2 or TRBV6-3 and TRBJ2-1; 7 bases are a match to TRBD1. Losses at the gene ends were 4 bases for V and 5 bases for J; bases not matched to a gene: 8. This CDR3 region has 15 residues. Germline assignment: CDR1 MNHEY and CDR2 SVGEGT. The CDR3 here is CASSSPGQINNEQFF. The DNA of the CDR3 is TGTGCCAGCAGTTCCCCGGGACAGATTAACAATGAGCAGTTCTTC.